Listed here are 18 T cell receptor beta chains from one sample, sequenced in a study of radiotherapy plus CTLA-4 blockade in lung cancer. Here immunoSEQ multiplex PCR was the method, and the copy in TCRdb shows in-frame clones only, minus some. The data show 2,700 or so clones, around 81% seen once. The sequenced sample was tumor tissue, obtained from a patient treated with radiotherapy plus ipilimumab. The receptors were gathered from a human donor with non-small cell lung cancer that progressed on radiotherapy plus ipilimumab.

The V and J genes are TRBV28 and TRBJ2-7; D is unclear. This CDR3 is 16 amino acids long. With 1 base removed from V and 3 bases from J, the gap between germline ends came to 16 bases. The germline V gene encodes CDR1 MDHEN and CDR2 SYDVKM. As DNA, the CDR3 is TGTGCCAGCAGTTTATTGCTAGGGTCGCTTCGCTACGAGCAGTACTTC. Protein: CASSLLLGSLRYEQYF. The full variable domain, completed using reference TRBV28 and TRBJ2-7, is DVKVTQSSRYLVKRTGEKVFLECVQDMDHENMFWYRQDPGLGLRLIYFSYDVKMKEKGDIPEGYSVSREKKERFSLILESASTNQTSMYLCASSLLLGSLRYEQYFGPGTRLTVT.

The V call is TRBV4-2, the J call TRBJ2-3, with 10 nucleotides matching TRBD2. Per germline, CDR1 LGHNA and CDR2 YNFKEQ. Trimming at V came to 3 bases and at J to 3 bases, leaving 6 bases not matched to a gene. The CDR3 spans 16 residues. CDR3 coding DNA: TGTGCCAGCAGCCAGGGGGGTAGCGGGGGGACAGATACGCAGTATTTT. Translation: CASSQGGSGGTDTQYF.

The rearrangement uses TRBV5-1 and TRBJ2-3; 7 positions match TRBD1. Germline trimming cut 4 bases from V and 5 bases from J; bases unmatched to any gene: 7. CDR3 size: 14 residues. Germline assignment: CDR1 SGHRS and CDR2 YFSETQ. CDR3 amino acids: CASSVGQQQDTQYF. CDR3 sequence (DNA): TGCGCCAGCAGCGTGGGACAGCAGCAAGATACGCAGTATTTT.

The chain couples TRBV28 to TRBJ2-7; no clear D. Trimming pared 1 base from V and 0 bases from J, leaving 10 bases between. The CDR3 consists of 15 residues. The germline V gene encodes CDR1 MDHEN and CDR2 SYDVKM. The CDR3 nucleotides read TGTGCCAGCAGTTTATCCGGTGGCAGCTCCTACGAGCAGTACTTC. This sequence encodes CASSLSGGSSYEQYF.

The chain carries TRBV4-1 and TRBJ2-5; D might be TRBD2 (6 bases). V was trimmed by 2 bases and J by 4 bases, leaving 14 bases between them. Germline CDR1 MGHRA, CDR2 YSYEKL. There are 15 residues in the CDR3. The CDR3 region has the DNA TGCGCCAGCAGCCAAACGCCGGGGGACCGAGAGACCCAGTACTTC. Translating gives CASSQTPGDRETQYF.

In DNA form, the CDR3 reads TGTGCCAGCAGTCACGCTTCTGGGGGATCTGGAAACACCATATATTTT. The encoded protein is CASSHASGGSGNTIYF. The V gene is TRBV9, the J gene TRBJ1-3; tentatively, D is TRBD1 (5 bases). V lost 5 bases to trimming and J lost 1 base, with 16 bases between them. Germline V gene sequence: CDR1 SGDLS, CDR2 YYNGEE. The CDR3 runs to 16 residues.

This clone was seen a few times. The rearrangement joins TRBV29-1 to TRBJ2-7; D is unclear. This CDR3 is 14 amino acids long. Trimming took off 0 bases at V and 4 bases at J, with 13 bases between the two ends. Germline values: CDR1 SQVTM, CDR2 ANQGSEA. The CDR3 region has the DNA TGCAGCGTTGAAGAGGAAGGAAAGTTGTACGAGCAGTACTTC. It translates to CSVEEEGKLYEQYF.

In this sample, this clone turned up once. The gene calls are TRBV10-3 and TRBJ2-1, with TRBD2 as a possible D gene (6 bases). In germline, CDR1 is ENHRY, CDR2 SYGVKD. The CDR3 contains 17 residues. V dropped 0 bases and J dropped 0 bases, with 12 bases sitting between them. The CDR3 DNA is TGTGCCATCAGTGAGTCGGAGGGAGGTACCTCCTACAATGAGCAGTTCTTC. This encodes CAISESEGGTSYNEQFF.

In this sample, this clone turned up a few times. The chain has TRBV9 and TRBJ1-3; a weak D match, TRBD1 (6 bases). V was trimmed by 3 bases and J by 0 bases, leaving 10 bases between them. In germline, CDR1 is SGDLS, CDR2 YYNGEE. The CDR3 is made up of 15 amino acids. For the CDR3, the DNA is TGTGCCAGCAGCGAACAGGGCGTCTCTGGAAACACCATATATTTT. This translates into CASSEQGVSGNTIYF.

V usage is TRBV5-4 and J usage is TRBJ1-4; D gene uncertain. Per germline, CDR1 SGHNT and CDR2 YYREEE (reference sequence). Trimming left V 4 bases short and J 5 bases short, with 15 bases between. The length of the CDR3 is 15 residues. The CDR3 protein is CASSPSTAQNEKLFF. The CDR3 nucleotides are TGTGCCAGCAGCCCCTCCACGGCCCAGAATGAAAAACTGTTTTTT.

The chain couples TRBV7-9 to TRBJ2-7; 8 nucleotides match TRBD1. Germline values: CDR1 SEHNR, CDR2 FQNEAQ (reference sequence). The CDR3 spans 15 residues. Trimming at V came to 4 bases and at J to 5 bases, leaving 10 bases not matched to a gene. The CDR3 here is CASSWITGDRHEQYF. CDR3 nucleotide sequence: TGTGCCAGCAGCTGGATAACAGGGGACAGGCACGAGCAGTACTTC.

The chain employs TRBV5-6 and TRBJ2-1, with 8 bases aligning to TRBD2. The germline CDR1 and CDR2 sequences are SGHDT and YYEEEE. CDR3 length: 15 amino acids. The V segment lost 4 bases and the J segment 7 bases; nucleotides outside the gene matches: 10. The CDR3 region has the DNA TGTGCCAGCAGCGGGTTGGGGACTAGGATGAATGAGCAGTTCTTC. Its protein is CASSGLGTRMNEQFF.

The chain combines TRBV2 with TRBJ1-1, with D possibly matching TRBD1 (6 bases). Deletions cut 2 bases from V and 5 bases from J, with 15 bases between. This CDR3 is built from 15 residues. Per germline, CDR1 SNHLY and CDR2 FYNNEI. DNA for the CDR3: TGTGCCAGCAGTGAAAACCCGGCAGGGGTGACTGAAGCTTTCTTT. Its translation is CASSENPAGVTEAFF.

The chain uses TRBV28 and TRBJ2-3, with TRBD2 matching 13 bases. The J segment lost 6 bases and the V segment lost 8 bases, leaving 8 bases of the junction unmatched. CDR3 length equals 15 residues. Per germline, CDR1 MDHEN and CDR2 SYDVKM. The CDR3 sequence is CASGITSGRGDTQYF. DNA of the CDR3: TGTGCCAGCGGAATTACTAGCGGGAGGGGGGATACGCAGTATTTT.

This chain joins TRBV9 and TRBJ2-3, with a possible D match to TRBD2 (6 bases). V was clipped by 0 bases and J by 1 base, with 15 bases between them. Germline values: CDR1 SGDLS, CDR2 YYNGEE. CDR3 length: 17 residues. As DNA, the CDR3 is TGTGCCAGCAGCGTAGCTCCAGGGAGGACTCGCACAGATACGCAGTATTTT. It codes for CASSVAPGRTRTDTQYF.

As DNA, the CDR3 is TGTGCCAGCTCGCCCTCCAGGGGGCGAACAGATACGCAGTATTTT. This gives the protein CASSPSRGRTDTQYF. V gene TRBV18 combines with J gene TRBJ2-3, with 8 bases matching TRBD1. The CDR3 has 15 residues. Trimming took 6 bases from V and 3 from J; bases not matched to a gene: 8. Germline V lookup: CDR1 KGHSH, CDR2 LQKENI.

This clone is a singleton in its sample. The chain carries TRBV6-5 and TRBJ2-7; a possible D gene is TRBD2 (5 bases). CDR1 is MNHEY, CDR2 SVGAGI, per germline. Trimming stripped 6 bases from V and 4 bases from J, with 19 bases between. The CDR3 totals 15 residues. The CDR3 protein is CASSPRERIGYEQYF. The CDR3 DNA reads TGTGCCAGCAGCCCTAGGGAGAGGATTGGGTACGAGCAGTACTTC.

The chain carries TRBV5-1 and TRBJ2-7, with D possibly being TRBD1 (6 bases). The CDR3 length is 14 residues. Trimming removed 2 bases at V and 0 bases at J, with 9 bases between. Germline loops: CDR1 SGHRS, CDR2 YFSETQ. The CDR3 nucleotides are TGCGCCAGCAGCTTTACAGGGCCCTCCTACGAGCAGTACTTC. As protein: CASSFTGPSYEQYF.